The 15 T cell receptor beta chains presented below share a single source sample, sequenced in a study of blood T cell repertoires in COVID-19. Here immunoSEQ multiplex PCR was the method, and the copy in TCRdb shows in-frame clones only, minus some. The sample lists 60,000 to 95,000 clones, around nine tenths occurring once. Sample: peripheral blood. The source of these receptors is a human donor in a cohort sampled during active COVID-19.

The J gene is TRBJ1-1, the V gene TRBV9; no clear D gene. CDR3 length equals 14 residues. The germline CDR1 and CDR2 sequences are SGDLS and YYNGEE. The ends were cut back, 4 bases at V and 3 bases at J, with 13 bases in the middle. Here the CDR3 reads CASSSGREHTEAFF. In DNA, the CDR3 is TGTGCCAGCAGCTCAGGTCGCGAACACACTGAAGCTTTCTTT. Full variable domain (outside the CDR3, taken from reference TRBV9 and TRBJ1-1): DSGVTQTPKHLITATGQRVTLRCSPRSGDLSVYWYQQSLDQGLQFLIQYYNGEERAKGNILERFSAQQFPDLHSELNLSSLELGDSALYFCASSSGREHTEAFFGQGTRLTVV.

This rearrangement joins TRBV5-4 to TRBJ1-6; no clear D gene. Per the germline V gene, CDR1 is SGHNT and CDR2 is YYREEE (reference sequence). V was trimmed by 0 bases and J by 10 bases, leaving 8 bases between them. The CDR3 has 13 amino acids. DNA for the CDR3: TGTGCCAGCAGCTTGGGGGCATGGTCACCCCTCCACTTT. Translation gives CASSLGAWSPLHF.

The chain couples TRBV6-2 or TRBV6-3 to TRBJ2-5; a weak D match, TRBD2 (5 bases). V lost 0 bases to trimming and J lost 0 bases, with 8 bases between them. The CDR3 runs to 15 residues. Germline-derived CDR1 and CDR2 are MNHEY and SVGEGT. Here the CDR3 DNA reads TGTGCCAGCAGTTACTCGAGAGGGAACCAAGAGACCCAGTACTTC. This encodes CASSYSRGNQETQYF.

V is TRBV4-3 and J is TRBJ2-2; maybe TRBD1 (6 bases). CDR1 LGHNA and CDR2 YSLEER come from the germline V gene. V was trimmed by 0 bases and J by 5 bases, leaving 10 bases between them. This CDR3 is 15 amino acids long. Here the CDR3 DNA reads TGCGCCAGCAGCCAAGATTACAGGGTAACCGGGGAGCTGTTTTTT. As protein: CASSQDYRVTGELFF.

V usage is TRBV6-2 or TRBV6-3 and J usage is TRBJ2-3, with 10 bases lining up with TRBD2. The CDR3 has 15 amino acids. V shed 2 bases, J shed 2 bases, and the junction held 1 base outside the gene matches. Per the germline V gene, CDR1 is MNHEY and CDR2 is SVGEGT. In DNA, the CDR3 is TGTGCCAGCAGTTACGGGACTAGCGACACAGATACGCAGTATTTT. Translated, it gives CASSYGTSDTDTQYF.

The chain uses TRBV29-1 and TRBJ2-3; D is uncertain. V lost 1 base, J lost 4 bases, and 3 bases lay in between. Germline CDR1 and CDR2: SQVTM and ANQGSEA. CDR3 length equals 11 residues. The DNA for the CDR3 is TGCAGCGTTGAAGGAGCAGATACGCAGTATTTT. Protein: CSVEGADTQYF.

CDR3 nucleotide sequence: TGTGCCAGCAGCCAAGATGGGACAGCTAATGAAAAACTGTTTTTT. It is translated as CASSQDGTANEKLFF. V gene TRBV3-1 (or the pseudogene TRBV3-2) combines with J gene TRBJ1-4; 7 positions agree with TRBD1. The CDR3 spans 15 residues. J was trimmed by 3 bases and V by 0 bases; bases with no gene match: 1. Germline V gene data show CDR1 as LGHDT and CDR2 as YNNKEL (reference sequence).

The chain combines TRBV7-6 with TRBJ2-6; possibly TRBD2 for D (6 bases). Germline lookup yields CDR1 SGHVS and CDR2 FNYEAQ. V shed 2 bases and J shed 2 bases, with 10 bases lying between them. This CDR3 spans 16 amino acids. The CDR3, as DNA: TGTGCCAGCAGCTTACAGGGACTGGCTGGGGCCAACGTCCTGACTTTC. This codes for CASSLQGLAGANVLTF. Using reference TRBV7-6 and TRBJ2-6 for the parts outside the CDR3, the full variable domain is GAGVSQSPRYKVTKRGQDVALRCDPISGHVSLYWYRQALGQGPEFLTYFNYEAQQDKSGLPNDRFSAERPEGSISTLTIQRTEQRDSAMYRCASSLQGLAGANVLTFGAGSRLTVL.

The chain uses TRBV4-2 and TRBJ2-7, with D perhaps matching TRBD2 (6 bases). The CDR3 runs 14 residues. CDR1 is LGHNA and CDR2 is YNFKEQ in the germline V gene. The V and J ends lost 5 bases and 3 bases respectively, with 14 bases between them. As DNA, the CDR3 is TGTGCCAGCAGCGGGTCGGGAGCCCACTACGAGCAGTACTTC. It codes for CASSGSGAHYEQYF.

The V gene is TRBV30, the J gene TRBJ2-7; 11 nucleotides line up with TRBD2. CDR3 size: 14 residues. The V gene end was trimmed by 1 base and the J gene end by 3 bases; junction bases not matched to a gene: 2. Germline CDR1 is GTSNPN and CDR2 is SVGIG (reference sequence). CDR3 nucleotide sequence: TGTGCCTGGAGTGGTAGCGGGGGGGTCTACGAGCAGTACTTC. This sequence encodes CAWSGSGGVYEQYF. Variable domain in full (rest from reference TRBV30 and TRBJ2-7): SQTIHQWPATLVQPVGSPLSLECTVEGTSNPNLYWYRQAAGRGLQLLFYSVGIGQISSEVPQNLSASRPQDRQFILSSKKLLLSDSGFYLCAWSGSGGVYEQYFGPGTRLTVT.

The rearrangement links TRBV4-2 to TRBJ2-5; possible D gene TRBD2, 5 bases. V was trimmed by 0 bases and J by 5 bases, leaving 16 bases between them. This CDR3 has 16 amino acids. CDR1 and CDR2 (germline): LGHNA, YNFKEQ. CDR3: CASSQDYGAVGETQYF. Written as DNA, the CDR3 is TGTGCCAGCAGCCAAGATTACGGAGCGGTTGGGGAGACCCAGTACTTC.

In this sample, this clone turned up once. V gene TRBV9 combines with J gene TRBJ1-4, with D unclear. Trimming removed 3 bases at V and 7 bases at J, with 19 bases between. The CDR3 is 16 residues long. Per the germline V gene, CDR1 is SGDLS and CDR2 is YYNGEE. The CDR3 nucleotides read TGTGCCAGCAGCGGCGGACCCAAGGGAGGCGGTGAAAAACTGTTTTTT. Residues: CASSGGPKGGGEKLFF.

The chain is built from TRBV6-8 and TRBJ1-3; 11 bases agree with TRBD1. The CDR3 sequence is 17 residues long. Germline CDR1 reads MNHGY; CDR2 reads SAAAGT. V trimming: 5 bases; J trimming: 0 bases; junction bases outside the gene matches: 6. CDR3 nucleotides: TGTGCCAGCAGTCTGGACAGGGGGCTCTACTCTGGAAACACCATATATTTT. This encodes CASSLDRGLYSGNTIYF.

This CDR3 is CASSFGLAEGHIQYF. The DNA for the CDR3 is TGTGCCAGCAGCTTCGGACTAGCGGAGGGACACATTCAGTACTTC. The chain combines TRBV7-2 with TRBJ2-4, with 10 bases that match TRBD2. The germline V gene has CDR1 SGHTA and CDR2 FQGNSA. Losses at the gene ends were 3 bases for V and 8 bases for J; bases not matched to a gene: 7. This CDR3 has 15 amino acids. The full variable domain, its missing parts supplied by reference TRBV7-2 and TRBJ2-4, is GAGVSQSPSNKVTEKGKDVELRCDPISGHTALYWYRQSLGQGLEFLIYFQGNSAPDKSGLPSDRFSAERTGGSVSTLTIQRTQQEDSAVYLCASSFGLAEGHIQYFGAGTRLSVL.

V is TRBV6-5 and J is TRBJ1-2, with D possibly being TRBD1 (5 bases). There are 12 residues in the CDR3. Germline CDR1 reads MNHEY; CDR2 reads SVGAGI. V shed 4 bases and J shed 5 bases, with 8 bases lying between them. CDR3 in amino acids: CASSFQGYGYTF. The CDR3, as DNA: TGTGCCAGCAGTTTTCAGGGTTATGGCTACACCTTC.